The next 2 T cell receptor beta chains were all read from a single sample in a study of CD8 T cells in ankylosing spondylitis. No antigen is known for these receptors. TCRdb redid the calling of the 5' RACE reads with MiXCR, one entry per CDR3 protein. The table lists about 450,000 distinct CDR3 sequences, roughly a quarter of them singletons. Notes on the study in general: Fewer than ten highly homologous variants made up a TCR beta motif that seemed to typify ankylosing spondylitis blood.

The material sequenced was blood, either unsorted or a sorted T cell fraction (not recorded which). Receptor source: a male donor with ankylosing spondylitis.

In this sample, this clonotype turned up a few times. CDR3 nucleotides: TGTGCCAGCAGTTTTTACAGGGGATCCGAGCAGTACGTC. Translating it yields CASSFYRGSEQYV. The genes are TRBV12-3 or TRBV12-4 and TRBJ2-7, with 7 bases identical to TRBD1. Trimming cost V 3 bases and J 6 bases; bases outside gene matches: 5. The CDR3 is made up of 13 amino acids.

This chain connects TRBV15 to TRBJ2-1; a weak D match, TRBD2 (6 bases). Germline CDR1 is LNHNV and CDR2 is YYDKDF (reference sequence). The CDR3 contains 12 residues. V shed 3 bases and J shed 10 bases, with 10 bases lying between them. The CDR3 here is CATSRTSTEQFF. The CDR3 bases are TGTGCCACCAGCAGGACTAGTACCGAGCAGTTCTTC.